This is a list of T cell receptor beta chains from one sample in a study of T cell responses to AZD1222 COVID-19 vaccine. TCRdb's copy holds only in-frame clones and misses some; the assay was immunoSEQ multiplex PCR. The sample comprises 96,000 or so clones, about 89% of which are singletons, and 1.5% to 2% rests with the top ten. The sequences come from peripheral blood, collected on day 0 of AZD1222 vaccination. Receptors originate from an adult in good health. CDR3s include the opening cysteine and the closing phenylalanine or tryptophan. D genes are given only for firm matches. The size field is filled for only some rows; it gives once, few, many or a size class.

>TRBV7-9|TRBJ1-1|13|.|.
TGTGCCAGCAGCCTAGGTTCCGGCACTGAAGCTTTCTTT
CASSLGSGTEAFF
>TRBV27|TRBJ1-1|12|.|TRBD1
TGTGCAATGGACAGGGAGAACACTGAAGCTTTCTTT
CAMDRENTEAFF
>TRBV11-2|TRBJ2-5|15|.|.
TGTGCCAGCAACGAGGTGAGGGTCGGGCAAGAGACCCAGTACTTC
CASNEVRVGQETQYF
>TRBV2|TRBJ1-2|16|.|.
TGTGCCAGCAGTGGAAATGCAATGATAACTATAAGAGGCTACACCTTC
CASSGNAMITIRGYTF
>TRBV19|TRBJ1-4|15|.|.
TGTGCCAGTAGTATTTCGTTGGCAAGGCATGAAAAACTGTTTTTT
CASSISLARHEKLFF
>TRBV5-8|TRBJ1-6|14|once|TRBD1
TGTGCCAGCAGCCCGACAGGGGGCGATTCACCCCTCCACTTT
CASSPTGGDSPLHF
>TRBV24-1|TRBJ1-5|16|once|TRBD1
TGTGCCACCAGTGACCCCCGACAGGGTAGCAATCAGCCCCAGCATTTT
CATSDPRQGSNQPQHF
>TRBV13|TRBJ2-7|14|.|.
TGTGCCAGCAGGCGAGGAGGGGAGTCCTACGAGCAGTACTTC
CASRRGGESYEQYF
>TRBV18|TRBJ2-7|13|.|.
TGTGCCAGCTCCCATCCCTTGAATGACGAGCAGTACTTC
CASSHPLNDEQYF
>TRBV6-6|TRBJ1-1|14|.|TRBD1
TGTGCCAGCAGTTCCGACAGGGGGCGGACTGAAGCTTTCTTT
CASSSDRGRTEAFF
>TRBV4-2|TRBJ2-2|16|.|TRBD2
TGTGCCAGCAGCCAAGAGGGTAGGGGAGGGACCGGGGAGCTGTTTTTT
CASSQEGRGGTGELFF
>TRBV2|TRBJ1-4|14|.|.
TGTGCCAGCAGGACGGGGGGGTCTAATGAAAAACTGTTTTTT
CASRTGGSNEKLFF
>TRBV11-2|TRBJ1-3|13|.|.
TGTGCCAGCAGCCAGTACACCGGAAACACCATATATTTT
CASSQYTGNTIYF
>TRBV2|TRBJ2-1|12|.|.
TGTGCCAGCAGTGATTACGGGAGTGAGCAGTTCTTC
CASSDYGSEQFF
>TRBV28|TRBJ1-4|16|.|.
TGTGCCAGCAGCCCTCAAACAGGGTACCTCGGGGAAAAACTGTTTTTT
CASSPQTGYLGEKLFF
>TRBV5-1|TRBJ2-1|17|.|TRBD2
TGCGCCAGCAGCTTGGTGTCTAGCGGGGGGGCCGGCAATGAGCAGTTCTTC
CASSLVSSGGAGNEQFF
>TRBV6-2/TRBV6-3|TRBJ1-1|14|.|TRBD1
TGTGCCAGCAGCCGGACAGGGTTCGCTTCTGAAGCTTTCTTT
CASSRTGFASEAFF
>TRBV5-1|TRBJ2-7|14|.|.
TGCGCCAGCAGCTTATCAAAGGGAGCGTACGAGCAGTACTTC
CASSLSKGAYEQYF
>TRBV3-1/TRBV3-2|TRBJ1-1|13|.|.
TGTGCCAGCAGCCAGGGGGGTAACACTGAAGCTTTCTTT
CASSQGGNTEAFF
>TRBV7-9|TRBJ1-1|15|once|.
TGTGCCAGCAGCTTAGGATCAGGGTGGGAAGCTGAAGCTTTCTTT
CASSLGSGWEAEAFF
>TRBV24-1|TRBJ1-3|20|.|.
TGTGCCACCAGTGTCCCAACTTTCCATTCGGACACACTCTCTGGAAACACCATATATTTT
CATSVPTFHSDTLSGNTIYF
>TRBV18|TRBJ2-5|13|.|.
TGTGCCAGCTCACTACAGGTCCAAGAGACCCAGTACTTC
CASSLQVQETQYF
>TRBV18|TRBJ1-3|17|.|.
TGTGCCAGCTCACGGAACTCGGCCTCGAGCTCTGGAAACACCATATATTTT
CASSRNSASSSGNTIYF
>TRBV5-4|TRBJ2-2|16|.|.
TGTGCCAGCAGCAGCCCGACAGGACGGAACACCGGGGAGCTGTTTTTT
CASSSPTGRNTGELFF
>TRBV2|TRBJ1-2|11|.|.
TGTGCCAGCAGCAGAGGACAGGGCTACACCTTC
CASSRGQGYTF
>TRBV5-1|TRBJ2-7|15|.|TRBD1
TGCGCCAGCAGCTCCGGGACAGGGCCGGTGGGCGAGCAGTACTTC
CASSSGTGPVGEQYF